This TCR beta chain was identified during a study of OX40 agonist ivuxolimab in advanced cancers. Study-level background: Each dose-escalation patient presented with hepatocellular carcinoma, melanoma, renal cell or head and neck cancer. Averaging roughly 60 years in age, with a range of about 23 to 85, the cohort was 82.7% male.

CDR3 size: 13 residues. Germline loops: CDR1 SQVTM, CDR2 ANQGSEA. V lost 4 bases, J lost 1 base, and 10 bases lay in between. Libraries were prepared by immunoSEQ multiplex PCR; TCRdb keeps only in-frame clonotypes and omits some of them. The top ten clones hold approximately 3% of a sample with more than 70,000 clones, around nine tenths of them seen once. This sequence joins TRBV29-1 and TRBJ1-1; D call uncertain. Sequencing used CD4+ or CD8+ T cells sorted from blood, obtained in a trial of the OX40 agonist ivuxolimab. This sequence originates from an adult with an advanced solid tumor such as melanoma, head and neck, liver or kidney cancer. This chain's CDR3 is CSVAQTPNTEAFF. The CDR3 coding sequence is TGCAGCGTTGCTCAGACCCCGAACACTGAAGCTTTCTTT.